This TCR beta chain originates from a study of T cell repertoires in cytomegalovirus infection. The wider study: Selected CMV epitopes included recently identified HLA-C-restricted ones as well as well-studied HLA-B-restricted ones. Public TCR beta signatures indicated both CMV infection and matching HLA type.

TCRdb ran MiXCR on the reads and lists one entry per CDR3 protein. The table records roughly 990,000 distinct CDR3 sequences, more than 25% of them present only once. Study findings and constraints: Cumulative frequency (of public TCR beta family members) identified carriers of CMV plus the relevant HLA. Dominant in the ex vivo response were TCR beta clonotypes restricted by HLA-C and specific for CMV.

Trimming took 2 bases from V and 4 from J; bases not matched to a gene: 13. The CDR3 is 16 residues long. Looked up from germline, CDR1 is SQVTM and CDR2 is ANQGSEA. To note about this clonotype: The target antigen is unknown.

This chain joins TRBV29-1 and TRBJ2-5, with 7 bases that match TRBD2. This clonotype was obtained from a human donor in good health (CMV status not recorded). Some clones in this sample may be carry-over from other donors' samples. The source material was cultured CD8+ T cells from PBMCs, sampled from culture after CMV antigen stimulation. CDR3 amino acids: CSVESSGTTYGETQYF. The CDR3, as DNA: TGCAGCGTTGAATCATCCGGGACTACCTACGGAGAGACCCAGTACTTC. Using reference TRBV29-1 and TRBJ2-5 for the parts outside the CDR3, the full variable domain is SAVISQKPSRDICQRGTSLTIQCQVDSQVTMMFWYRQQPGQSLTLIATANQGSEATYESGFVIDKFPISRPNLTFSTLTVSNMSPEDSSIYLCSVESSGTTYGETQYFGPGTRLLVL.